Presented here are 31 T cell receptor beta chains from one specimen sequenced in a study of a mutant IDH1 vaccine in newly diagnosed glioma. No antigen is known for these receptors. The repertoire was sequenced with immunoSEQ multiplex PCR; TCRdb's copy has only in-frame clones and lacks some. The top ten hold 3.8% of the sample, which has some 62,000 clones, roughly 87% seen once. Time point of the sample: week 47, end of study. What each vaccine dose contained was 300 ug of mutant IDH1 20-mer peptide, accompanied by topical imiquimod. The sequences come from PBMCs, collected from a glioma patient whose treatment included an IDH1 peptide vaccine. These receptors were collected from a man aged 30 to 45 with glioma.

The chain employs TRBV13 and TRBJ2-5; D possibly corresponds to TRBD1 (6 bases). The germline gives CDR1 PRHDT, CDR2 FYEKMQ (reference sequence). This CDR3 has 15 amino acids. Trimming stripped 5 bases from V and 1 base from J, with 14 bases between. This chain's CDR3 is CASSRQQGTQETQYF. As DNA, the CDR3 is TGTGCCAGCAGCCGACAACAGGGTACCCAAGAGACCCAGTACTTC. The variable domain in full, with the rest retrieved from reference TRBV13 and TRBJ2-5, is AAGVIQSPRHLIKEKRETATLKCYPIPRHDTVYWYQQGPGQDPQFLISFYEKMQSDKGSIPDRFSAQQFSDYHSELNMSSLELGDSALYFCASSRQQGTQETQYFGPGTRLLVL.

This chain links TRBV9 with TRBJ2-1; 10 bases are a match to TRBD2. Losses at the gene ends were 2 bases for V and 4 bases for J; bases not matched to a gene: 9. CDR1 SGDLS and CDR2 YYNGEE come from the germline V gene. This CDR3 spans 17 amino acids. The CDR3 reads CASSVRSGAGGYNEQFF. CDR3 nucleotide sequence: TGTGCCAGCAGCGTCCGTTCAGGAGCGGGGGGGTACAATGAGCAGTTCTTC. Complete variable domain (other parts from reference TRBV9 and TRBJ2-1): DSGVTQTPKHLITATGQRVTLRCSPRSGDLSVYWYQQSLDQGLQFLIQYYNGEERAKGNILERFSAQQFPDLHSELNLSSLELGDSALYFCASSVRSGAGGYNEQFFGPGTRLTVL.

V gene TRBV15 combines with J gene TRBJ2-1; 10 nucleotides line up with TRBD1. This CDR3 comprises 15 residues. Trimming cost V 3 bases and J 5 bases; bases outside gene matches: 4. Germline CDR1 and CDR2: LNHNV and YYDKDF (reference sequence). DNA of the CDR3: TGTGCCACCAGCAGCGGACAGGGGGAGAACAATGAGCAGTTCTTC. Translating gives CATSSGQGENNEQFF.

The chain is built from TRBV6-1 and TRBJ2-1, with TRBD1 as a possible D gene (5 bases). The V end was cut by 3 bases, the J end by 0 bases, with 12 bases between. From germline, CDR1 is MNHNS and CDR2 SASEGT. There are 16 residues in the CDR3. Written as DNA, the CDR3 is TGTGCCAGCAGTGATGGGGCCCTTACCTCCTACAATGAGCAGTTCTTC. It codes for CASSDGALTSYNEQFF.

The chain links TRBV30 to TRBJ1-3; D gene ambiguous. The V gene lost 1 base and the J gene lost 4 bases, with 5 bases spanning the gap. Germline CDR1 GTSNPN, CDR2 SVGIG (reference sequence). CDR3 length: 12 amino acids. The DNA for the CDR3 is TGTGCCTGGAGTGAACAGGGAAACACCATATATTTT. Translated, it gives CAWSEQGNTIYF.

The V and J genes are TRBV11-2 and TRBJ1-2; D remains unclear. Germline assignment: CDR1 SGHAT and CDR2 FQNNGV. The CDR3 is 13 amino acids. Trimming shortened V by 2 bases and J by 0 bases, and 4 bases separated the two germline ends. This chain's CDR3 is CASSLTANYGYTF. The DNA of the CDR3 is TGTGCCAGCAGCTTAACGGCTAACTATGGCTACACCTTC.

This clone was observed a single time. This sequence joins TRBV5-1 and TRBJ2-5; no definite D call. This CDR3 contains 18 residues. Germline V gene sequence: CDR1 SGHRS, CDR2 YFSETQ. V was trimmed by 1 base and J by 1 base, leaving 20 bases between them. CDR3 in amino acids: CASSLLNGQLGSQETQYF. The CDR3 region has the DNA TGCGCCAGCAGCTTGCTGAATGGCCAACTGGGCTCCCAAGAGACCCAGTACTTC.

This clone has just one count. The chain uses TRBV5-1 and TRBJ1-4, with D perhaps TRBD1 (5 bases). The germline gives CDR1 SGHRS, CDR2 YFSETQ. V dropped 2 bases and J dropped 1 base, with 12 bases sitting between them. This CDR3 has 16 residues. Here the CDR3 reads CASSFEGRGTNEKLFF. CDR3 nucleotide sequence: TGCGCCAGCAGCTTTGAGGGGCGCGGAACTAATGAAAAACTGTTTTTT.

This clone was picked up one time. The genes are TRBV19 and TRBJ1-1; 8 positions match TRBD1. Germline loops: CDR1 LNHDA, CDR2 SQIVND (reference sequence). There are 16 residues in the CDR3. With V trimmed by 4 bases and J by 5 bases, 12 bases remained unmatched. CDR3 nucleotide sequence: TGTGCCAGTAGTAAAACGTTTACAGGGGGTCAAACTGAAGCTTTCTTT. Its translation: CASSKTFTGGQTEAFF.

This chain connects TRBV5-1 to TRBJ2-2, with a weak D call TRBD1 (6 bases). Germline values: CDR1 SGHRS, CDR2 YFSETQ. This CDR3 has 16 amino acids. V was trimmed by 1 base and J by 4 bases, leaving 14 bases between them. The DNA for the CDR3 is TGCGCCAGCAGCTTGACGGAACAGGGTAGCACCGGGGAGCTGTTTTTT. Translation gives CASSLTEQGSTGELFF.

The CDR3 DNA is TGTGCCAGTAGTACTGAGATGAACACTGAAGCTTTCTTT. Translation: CASSTEMNTEAFF. The chain links TRBV19 to TRBJ1-1; no definite D call. The germline V and J ends were trimmed by 4 bases and 0 bases, with 6 bases remaining between them. Germline V lookup: CDR1 LNHDA, CDR2 SQIVND (reference sequence). The CDR3 length is 13 residues. Filled out from reference TRBV19 and TRBJ1-1, the complete variable domain reads DGGITQSPKYLFRKEGQNVTLSCEQNLNHDAMYWYRQDPGQGLRLIYYSQIVNDFQKGDIAEGYSVSREKKESFPLTVTSAQKNPTAFYLCASSTEMNTEAFFGQGTRLTVV.

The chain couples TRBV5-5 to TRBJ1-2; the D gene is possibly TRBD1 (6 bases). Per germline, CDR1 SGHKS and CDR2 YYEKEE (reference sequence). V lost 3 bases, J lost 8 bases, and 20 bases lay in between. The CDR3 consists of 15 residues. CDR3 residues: CASSSFSGTRDGYTF. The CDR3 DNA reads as TGTGCCAGCAGCTCCTTCTCCGGGACAAGAGACGGCTACACCTTC.

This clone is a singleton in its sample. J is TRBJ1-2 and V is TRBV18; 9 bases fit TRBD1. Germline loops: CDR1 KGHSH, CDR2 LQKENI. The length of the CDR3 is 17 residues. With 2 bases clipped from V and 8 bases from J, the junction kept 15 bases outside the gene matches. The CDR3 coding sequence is TGTGCCAGCTCACCATGGTCCTTAACAGGGGGCTTTATGGGCTACACCTTC. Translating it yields CASSPWSLTGGFMGYTF.

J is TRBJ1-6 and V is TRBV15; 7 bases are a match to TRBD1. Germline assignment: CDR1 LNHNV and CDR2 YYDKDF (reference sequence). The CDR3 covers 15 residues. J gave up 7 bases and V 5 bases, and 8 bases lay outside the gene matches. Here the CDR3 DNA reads TGTGCCACCAGCCCCCACAGGGGAGGAAATTCACCCCTCCACTTT. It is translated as CATSPHRGGNSPLHF.

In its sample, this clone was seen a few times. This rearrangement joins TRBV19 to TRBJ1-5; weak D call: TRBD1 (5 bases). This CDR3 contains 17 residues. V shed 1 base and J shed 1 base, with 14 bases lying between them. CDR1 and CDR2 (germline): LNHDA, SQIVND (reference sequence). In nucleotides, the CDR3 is TGTGCCAGTAGTATAGTCCCTTCAGGGTCCAGCAATCAGCCCCAGCATTTT. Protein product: CASSIVPSGSSNQPQHF. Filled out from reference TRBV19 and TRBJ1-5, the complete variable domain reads DGGITQSPKYLFRKEGQNVTLSCEQNLNHDAMYWYRQDPGQGLRLIYYSQIVNDFQKGDIAEGYSVSREKKESFPLTVTSAQKNPTAFYLCASSIVPSGSSNQPQHFGDGTRLSIL.

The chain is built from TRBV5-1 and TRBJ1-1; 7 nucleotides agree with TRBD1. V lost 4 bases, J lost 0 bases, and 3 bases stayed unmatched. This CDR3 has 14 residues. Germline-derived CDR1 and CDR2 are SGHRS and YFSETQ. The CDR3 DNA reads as TGCGCCAGCAGCCCGGGACAGATGAACACTGAAGCTTTCTTT. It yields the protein CASSPGQMNTEAFF.

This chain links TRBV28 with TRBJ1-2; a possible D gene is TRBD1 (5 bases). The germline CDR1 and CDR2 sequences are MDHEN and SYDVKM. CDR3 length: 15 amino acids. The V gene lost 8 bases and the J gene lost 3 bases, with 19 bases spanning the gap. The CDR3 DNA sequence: TGTGCCAGCCTTACCCTATCGGGACTGGACTATGGCTACACCTTC. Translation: CASLTLSGLDYGYTF.

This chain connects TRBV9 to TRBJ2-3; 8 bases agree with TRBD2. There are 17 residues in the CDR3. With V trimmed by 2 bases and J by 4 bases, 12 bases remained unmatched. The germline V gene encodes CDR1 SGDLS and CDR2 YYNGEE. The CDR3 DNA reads TGTGCCAGCAGCGTTTTTCTACGGGGGGGCGTAGCAGATACGCAGTATTTT. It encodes CASSVFLRGGVADTQYF.

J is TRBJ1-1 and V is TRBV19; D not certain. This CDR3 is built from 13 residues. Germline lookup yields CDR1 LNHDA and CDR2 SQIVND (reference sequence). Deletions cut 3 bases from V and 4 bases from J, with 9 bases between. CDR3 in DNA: TGTGCCAGTAGTATTTGGGCAGGCACTGAAGCTTTCTTT. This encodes CASSIWAGTEAFF.

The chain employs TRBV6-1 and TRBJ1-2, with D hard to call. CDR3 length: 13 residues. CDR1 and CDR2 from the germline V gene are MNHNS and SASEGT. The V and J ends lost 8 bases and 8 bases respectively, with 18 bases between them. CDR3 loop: CASWSIRGGGYTF. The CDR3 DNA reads TGTGCCAGCTGGTCAATACGGGGAGGCGGCTACACCTTC.

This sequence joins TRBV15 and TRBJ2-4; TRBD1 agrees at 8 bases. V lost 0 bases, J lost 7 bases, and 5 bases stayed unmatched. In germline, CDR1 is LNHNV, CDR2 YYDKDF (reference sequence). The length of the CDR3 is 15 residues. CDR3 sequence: CATSRERDRSNIQYF. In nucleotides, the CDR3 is TGTGCCACCAGCAGAGAAAGGGACAGGAGTAACATTCAGTACTTC.

The CDR3 is CASSLDGDGTGELFF. CDR3 bases: TGTGCCAGCAGCTTGGATGGAGATGGGACCGGGGAGCTGTTTTTT. This sequence joins TRBV5-6 and TRBJ2-2; D gene ambiguous. Germline CDR1 and CDR2: SGHDT and YYEEEE. With 0 bases removed from V and 5 bases from J, the gap between germline ends came to 11 bases. CDR3 size: 15 residues.

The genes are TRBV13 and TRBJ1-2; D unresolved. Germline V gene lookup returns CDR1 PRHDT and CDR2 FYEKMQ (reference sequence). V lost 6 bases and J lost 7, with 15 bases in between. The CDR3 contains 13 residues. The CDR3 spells CASRMVAGLGYTF. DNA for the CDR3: TGTGCCAGCAGGATGGTGGCGGGCCTTGGCTACACCTTC. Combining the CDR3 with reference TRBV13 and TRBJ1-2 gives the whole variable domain AAGVIQSPRHLIKEKRETATLKCYPIPRHDTVYWYQQGPGQDPQFLISFYEKMQSDKGSIPDRFSAQQFSDYHSELNMSSLELGDSALYFCASRMVAGLGYTFGSGTRLTVV.

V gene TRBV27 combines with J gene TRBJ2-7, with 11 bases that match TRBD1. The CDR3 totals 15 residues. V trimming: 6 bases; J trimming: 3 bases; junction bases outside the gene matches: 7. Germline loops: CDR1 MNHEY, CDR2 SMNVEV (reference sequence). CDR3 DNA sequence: TGTGCCAGCAGCCCGATGGACAGGGGGCTCTACGAGCAGTACTTC. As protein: CASSPMDRGLYEQYF.

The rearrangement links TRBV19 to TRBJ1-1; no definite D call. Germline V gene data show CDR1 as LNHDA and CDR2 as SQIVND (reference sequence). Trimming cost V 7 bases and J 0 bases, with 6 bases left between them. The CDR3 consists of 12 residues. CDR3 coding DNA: TGTGCCAGTACCAGGTTGAACACTGAAGCTTTCTTT. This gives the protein CASTRLNTEAFF.

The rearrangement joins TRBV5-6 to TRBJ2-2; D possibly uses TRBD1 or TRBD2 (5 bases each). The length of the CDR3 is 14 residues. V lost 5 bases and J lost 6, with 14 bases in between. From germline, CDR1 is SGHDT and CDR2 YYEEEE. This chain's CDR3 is CASSSGTFAGELFF. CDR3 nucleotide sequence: TGTGCCAGCAGTTCCGGGACCTTTGCCGGGGAGCTGTTTTTT.

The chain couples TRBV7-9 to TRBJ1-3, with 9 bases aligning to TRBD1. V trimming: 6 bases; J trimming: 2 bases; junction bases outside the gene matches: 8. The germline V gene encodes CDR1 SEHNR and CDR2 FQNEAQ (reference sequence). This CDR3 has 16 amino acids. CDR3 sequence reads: CASRPTGTGTGNTIYF. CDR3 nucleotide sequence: TGTGCCAGCAGGCCAACCGGGACAGGGACTGGAAACACCATATATTTT.

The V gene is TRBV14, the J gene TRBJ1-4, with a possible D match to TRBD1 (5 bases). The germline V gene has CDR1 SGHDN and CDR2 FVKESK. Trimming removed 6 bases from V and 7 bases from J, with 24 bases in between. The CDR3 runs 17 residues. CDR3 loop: CASSPEWFGADGEKLFF. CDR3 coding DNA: TGTGCCAGCAGTCCGGAGTGGTTCGGGGCCGACGGTGAAAAACTGTTTTTT.

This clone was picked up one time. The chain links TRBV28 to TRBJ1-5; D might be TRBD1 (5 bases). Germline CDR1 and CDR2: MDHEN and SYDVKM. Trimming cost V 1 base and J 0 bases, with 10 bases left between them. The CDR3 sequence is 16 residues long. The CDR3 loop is CASSLFGGYSNQPQHF. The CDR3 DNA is TGTGCCAGCAGTTTATTTGGGGGATATAGCAATCAGCCCCAGCATTTT.

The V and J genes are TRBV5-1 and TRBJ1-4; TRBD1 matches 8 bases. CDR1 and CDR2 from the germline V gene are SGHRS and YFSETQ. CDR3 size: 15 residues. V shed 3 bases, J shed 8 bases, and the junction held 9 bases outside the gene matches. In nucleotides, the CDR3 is TGCGCCAGCAGCTCTTCTGGGACAGGTGCGGAAAAACTGTTTTTT. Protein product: CASSSSGTGAEKLFF.

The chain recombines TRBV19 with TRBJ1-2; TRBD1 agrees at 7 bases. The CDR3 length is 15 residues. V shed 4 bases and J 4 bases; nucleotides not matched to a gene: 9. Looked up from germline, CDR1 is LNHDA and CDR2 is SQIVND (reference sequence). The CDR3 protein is CASSKGQTGFYGYTF. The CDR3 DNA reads TGTGCCAGTAGTAAGGGCCAGACAGGGTTCTATGGCTACACCTTC.